This T cell receptor (beta chain) stems from a study of CD8+ T cells in alopecia areata. The treatment denotes: oral pan-JAK inhibitor, 5-10 mg twice daily. Extracted RNA was reverse transcribed, and the resulting cDNA served as sequencing template. TCRdb's copy holds only in-frame clones and misses some; the assay was immunoSEQ multiplex PCR. The sample has 200,000 to 250,000 clones; approximately 70% are singletons. Trimming shortened V by 0 bases and J by 2 bases, and 10 bases separated the two germline ends. The germline CDR1 and CDR2 sequences are SQVTM and ANQGSEA. The CDR3 loop spans 14 amino acids. The sample holds one count of this clone.

The gene calls are TRBV29-1 and TRBJ1-2; no definite D call. Sequenced here: CD4+ T cells sorted from blood, sampled at approximately week 45, from a patient treated with tofacitinib. This sequence originates from a human donor with alopecia areata. The DNA for the CDR3 is TGCAGCGTTGAAGATGGCCCGGGGAACTATGGCTACACCTTC. Its protein is CSVEDGPGNYGYTF. Full variable domain (outside the CDR3, taken from reference TRBV29-1 and TRBJ1-2): SAVISQKPSRDICQRGTSLTIQCQVDSQVTMMFWYRQQPGQSLTLIATANQGSEATYESGFVIDKFPISRPNLTFSTLTVSNMSPEDSSIYLCSVEDGPGNYGYTFGSGTRLTVV.